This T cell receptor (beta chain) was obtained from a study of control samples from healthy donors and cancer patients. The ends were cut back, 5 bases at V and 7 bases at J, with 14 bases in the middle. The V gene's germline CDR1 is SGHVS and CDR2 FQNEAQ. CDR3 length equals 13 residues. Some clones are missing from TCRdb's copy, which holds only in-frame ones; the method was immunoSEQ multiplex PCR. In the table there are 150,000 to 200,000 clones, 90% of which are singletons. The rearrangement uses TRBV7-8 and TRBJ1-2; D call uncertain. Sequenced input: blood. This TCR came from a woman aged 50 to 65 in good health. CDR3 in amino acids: CASSPVRVSGYTF. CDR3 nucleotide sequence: TGTGCCAGCAGCCCCGTACGGGTATCTGGCTACACCTTC. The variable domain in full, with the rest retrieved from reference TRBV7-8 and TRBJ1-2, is GAGVSQSPRYKVAKRGQDVALRCDPISGHVSLFWYQQALGQGPEFLTYFQNEAQLDKSGLPSDRFFAERPEGSVSTLKIQRTQQEDSAVYLCASSPVRVSGYTFGSGTRLTVV.